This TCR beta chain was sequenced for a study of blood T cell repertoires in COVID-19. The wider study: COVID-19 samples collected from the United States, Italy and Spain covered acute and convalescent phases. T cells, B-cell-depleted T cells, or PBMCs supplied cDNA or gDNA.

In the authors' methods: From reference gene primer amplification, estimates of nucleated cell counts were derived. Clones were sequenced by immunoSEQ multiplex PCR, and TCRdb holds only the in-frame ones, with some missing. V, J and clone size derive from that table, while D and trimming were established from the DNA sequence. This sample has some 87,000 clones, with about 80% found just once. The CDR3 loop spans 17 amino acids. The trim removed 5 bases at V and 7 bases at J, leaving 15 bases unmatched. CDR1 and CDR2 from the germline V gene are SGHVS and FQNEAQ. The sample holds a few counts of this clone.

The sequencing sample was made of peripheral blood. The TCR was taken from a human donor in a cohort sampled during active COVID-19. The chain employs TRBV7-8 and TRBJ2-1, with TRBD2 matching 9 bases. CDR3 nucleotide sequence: TGTGCCAGCAGCCTTAGGACTAGCGCTCGAGGGGGGAATGAGCAGTTCTTC. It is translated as CASSLRTSARGGNEQFF.